This is a list of T cell receptor beta chains from one sample in a study of blood T cells in healthy people across ages. TCRdb passed the 5' RACE reads through MiXCR, listing each CDR3 protein once. Found here are 450,000 to 600,000 distinct CDR3 sequences, roughly a quarter of them singletons; the top ten hold about 3.9%. These data also featured in a second study, about T cells of mothers and their children.

Sequenced input: blood. These receptor sequences come from a boy aged 2 to 9 in good health. Both conserved end residues are part of each CDR3. A D gene is named only where the DNA matches it firmly. Only part of the rows carry a size: once, few, many, or a class if the clone is expanded.

D,J,V,size,DNA,CDR3
TRBD1,TRBJ2-7,TRBV23-1,.,TGCGCCAGCAGCCGGGACAGCCCTAAAAGGGACGAGCAGTACTTC,CASSRDSPKRDEQYF
TRBD1,TRBJ2-7,TRBV2,.,TGTGCCAGCAGTGAGGGGCAGGGGGCCTATTACGAGCAGTACTTC,CASSEGQGAYYEQYF
.,TRBJ2-1,TRBV11-1,.,TGTGCCAGCAGCCCCCGGGACCTAGACGGGTCCTACAATGAGCAGTTCTTC,CASSPRDLDGSYNEQFF
.,TRBJ1-2,TRBV6-2/TRBV6-3,.,TGTGCCAGCAGTAACCAGCCCTATGGCTACACCTTC,CASSNQPYGYTF
.,TRBJ1-2,TRBV11-2,.,TGTGCCAGCAGCTTAGACGCGGGGTGGCTCTATGGCTACACCTTC,CASSLDAGWLYGYTF
TRBD2,TRBJ2-1,TRBV6-4,.,TGTGCCAGCAGTGACGGGACTAGCTACAATGAGCAGTTCTTC,CASSDGTSYNEQFF
TRBD2,TRBJ2-1,TRBV19,.,TGTGCCAGTACTAGCGGGGGTTACAATGAGCAGTTCTTC,CASTSGGYNEQFF
.,TRBJ1-5,TRBV7-2,few,TGTGCCAGCAGCTTAAGTCCCAGCAATCAGCCCCAGCATTTT,CASSLSPSNQPQHF
TRBD1,TRBJ2-3,TRBV5-1,.,TGCGCCAGCAGTTCGGGACAGGGCGATTTCTTGACAGATACGCAGTATTTT,CASSSGQGDFLTDTQYF
TRBD2,TRBJ2-2,TRBV7-2,few,TGTGCCAGCAGCTTAACTCTAGCGGGAGGACCCGGGGAGCTGTTTTTT,CASSLTLAGGPGELFF
TRBD2,TRBJ2-3,TRBV5-1,few,TGCGCCAGCAGCGCTCGACTAGCGGGGAGCACAGATACGCAGTATTTT,CASSARLAGSTDTQYF
.,TRBJ2-5,TRBV5-1,few,TGCGCCAGCAGCCCATTTCTAGGACAAGAGACCCAGTACTTC,CASSPFLGQETQYF
.,TRBJ1-2,TRBV7-9,.,TGTGCCAGCAGCTTAGGGTCGAATGGACCCTTTGGCTACACCTTC,CASSLGSNGPFGYTF
.,TRBJ2-7,TRBV30,.,TGTGCCTGGGTCACAGGGTCCTACGAGCAGTACTTC,CAWVTGSYEQYF
.,TRBJ1-1,TRBV9,.,TGTGCCAGCAGCGTACATGGCGTGGGACAGAACACTGAAGCTTTCTTT,CASSVHGVGQNTEAFF
.,TRBJ2-7,TRBV10-3,once,TGTGCCATCAGTGAGGGCAGGGGTCAGTACTTC,CAISEGRGQYF
.,TRBJ2-2,TRBV19,.,TGTGCCAGTAGTATAGTGGGCAGCCACACCGGGGAGCTGTTTTTT,CASSIVGSHTGELFF
TRBD1,TRBJ1-4,TRBV5-1,few,TGCGCCAGCAGCCCCTCCGGGACAGGGGGCTCAGGGGAAAAACTGTTTTTT,CASSPSGTGGSGEKLFF
.,TRBJ2-5,TRBV7-6,.,TGTGCCAGCAGCTTAGAACTAGAAGAGACCCAGTACTTC,CASSLELEETQYF
.,TRBJ2-5,TRBV2,few,TGTGCCAGCAGTGGTAGGAGGGTTGAGACCCAGTACTTC,CASSGRRVETQYF
TRBD1,TRBJ1-1,TRBV7-6,.,TGTGCCAGCAGGCACAGGGCAGGGGAGGGGGCAGCTTTCTTT,CASRHRAGEGAAFF
.,TRBJ2-7,TRBV5-5,few,TGTGCCAGCAGCTTCTTGCAGGGAGCCTACGAGCAGTACTTC,CASSFLQGAYEQYF
.,TRBJ2-7,TRBV15,.,TGTGCCACCAGCAGAGATCTGATTACCAAGTCTTCCTTTTGCGAGCAGTACTTC,CATSRDLITKSSFCEQYF
.,TRBJ2-3,TRBV12-3/TRBV12-4,.,TGTGCCAGCAGTCCAACAGGGGGGGATGCGCAGTATTTT,CASSPTGGDAQYF
TRBD2,TRBJ2-1,TRBV20-1,.,TGCAGTGCTAGAGAATTCATGGTTAGCGGGAGCTACAATGAGCAGTTCTTC,CSAREFMVSGSYNEQFF
TRBD2,TRBJ2-5,TRBV11-1,few,TGTGCCAGCACCGGGGCGACTAGCGGTTTCCAAGAGACCCAGTACTTC,CASTGATSGFQETQYF
.,TRBJ2-7,TRBV10-2,.,TGCGCCAGCAGTGGATCGTTACAGGGTTCCTACGAGCAGTACTTC,CASSGSLQGSYEQYF
.,TRBJ1-2,TRBV27,few,TGTGCCAGCAGAAGTTGGGACAAGATTAACTATGGCTACACCTTC,CASRSWDKINYGYTF
.,TRBJ2-1,TRBV5-1,.,TGCGCCAGCAGCCCAGGGGTTACTGAGCAGTTCTTC,CASSPGVTEQFF